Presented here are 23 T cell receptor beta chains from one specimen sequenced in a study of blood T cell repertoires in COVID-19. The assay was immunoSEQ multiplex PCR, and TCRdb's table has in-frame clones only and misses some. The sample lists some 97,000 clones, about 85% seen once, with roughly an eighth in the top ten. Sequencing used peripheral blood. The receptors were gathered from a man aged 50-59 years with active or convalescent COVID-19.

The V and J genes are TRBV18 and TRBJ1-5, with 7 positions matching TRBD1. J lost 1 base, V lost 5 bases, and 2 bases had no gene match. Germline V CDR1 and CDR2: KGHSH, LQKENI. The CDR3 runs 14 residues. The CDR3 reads CASSAQGSNQPQHF. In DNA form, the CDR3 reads TGTGCCAGCTCAGCACAGGGGAGCAATCAGCCCCAGCATTTT. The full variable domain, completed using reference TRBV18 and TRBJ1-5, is NAGVMQNPRHLVRRRGQEARLRCSPMKGHSHVYWYRQLPEEGLKFMVYLQKENIIDESGMPKERFSAEFPKEGPSILRIQQVVRGDSAAYFCASSAQGSNQPQHFGDGTRLSIL.

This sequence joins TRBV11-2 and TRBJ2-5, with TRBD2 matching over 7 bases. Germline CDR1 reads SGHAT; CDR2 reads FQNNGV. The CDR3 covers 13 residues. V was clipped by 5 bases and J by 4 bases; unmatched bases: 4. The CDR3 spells CASSGGRSETQYF. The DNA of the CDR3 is TGTGCCAGCAGCGGCGGGAGATCAGAGACCCAGTACTTC.

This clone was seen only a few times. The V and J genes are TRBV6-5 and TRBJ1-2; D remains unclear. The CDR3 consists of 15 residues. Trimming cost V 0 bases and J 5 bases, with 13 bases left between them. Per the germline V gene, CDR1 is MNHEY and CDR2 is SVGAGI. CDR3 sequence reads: CASSYSETSSYGYTF. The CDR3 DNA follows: TGTGCCAGCAGTTACTCGGAGACGAGTAGTTATGGCTACACCTTC.

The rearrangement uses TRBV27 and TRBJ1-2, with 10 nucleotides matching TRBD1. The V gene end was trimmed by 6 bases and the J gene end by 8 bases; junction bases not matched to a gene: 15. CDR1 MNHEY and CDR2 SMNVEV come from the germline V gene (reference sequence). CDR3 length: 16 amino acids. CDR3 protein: CASRHRGTGALWGYTF. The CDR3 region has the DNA TGTGCCAGCAGACACCGCGGGACAGGGGCCCTTTGGGGCTACACCTTC.

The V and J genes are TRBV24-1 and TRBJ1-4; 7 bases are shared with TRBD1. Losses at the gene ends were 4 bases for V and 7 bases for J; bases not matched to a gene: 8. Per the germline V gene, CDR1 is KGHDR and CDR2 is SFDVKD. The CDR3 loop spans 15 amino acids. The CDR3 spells CATSDAGTDVEKLFF. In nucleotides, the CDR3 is TGTGCCACCAGTGACGCGGGGACAGATGTTGAAAAACTGTTTTTT.

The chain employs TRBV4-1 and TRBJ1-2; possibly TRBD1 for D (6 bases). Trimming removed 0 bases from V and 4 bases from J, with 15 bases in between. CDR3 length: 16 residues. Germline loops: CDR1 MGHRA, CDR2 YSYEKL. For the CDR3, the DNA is TGCGCCAGCAGCCAAGAGGGGGCGGAACCCACCTATGGCTACACCTTC. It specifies CASSQEGAEPTYGYTF.

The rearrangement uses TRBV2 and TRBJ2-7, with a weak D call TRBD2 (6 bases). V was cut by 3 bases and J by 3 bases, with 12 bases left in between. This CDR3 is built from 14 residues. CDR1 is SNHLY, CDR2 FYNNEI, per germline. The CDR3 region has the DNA TGTGCCAGCAGTGACGGGCAGGGACTCTACGAGCAGTACTTC. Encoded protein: CASSDGQGLYEQYF.

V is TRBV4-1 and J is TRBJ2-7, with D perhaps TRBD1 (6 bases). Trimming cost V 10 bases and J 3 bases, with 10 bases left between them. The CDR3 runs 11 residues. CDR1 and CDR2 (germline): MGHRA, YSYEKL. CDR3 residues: CATGQNYEQYF. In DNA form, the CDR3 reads TGCGCCACCGGACAGAACTACGAGCAGTACTTC.

The CDR3 region is CASSLGTDQPQHF. CDR3 coding DNA: TGTGCCAGCAGCCTAGGGACAGATCAGCCCCAGCATTTT. V is TRBV11-2 and J is TRBJ1-5, with TRBD1 matching 7 bases. V dropped 5 bases and J dropped 5; count of bases not matched to a gene: 3. CDR3 length equals 13 residues. Germline loops: CDR1 SGHAT, CDR2 FQNNGV.

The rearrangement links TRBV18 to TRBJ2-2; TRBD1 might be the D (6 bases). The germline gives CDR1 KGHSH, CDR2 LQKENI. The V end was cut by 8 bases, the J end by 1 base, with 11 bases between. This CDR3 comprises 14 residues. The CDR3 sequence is CASNQGQNTGELFF. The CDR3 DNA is TGTGCCAGCAACCAGGGACAGAACACCGGGGAGCTGTTTTTT.

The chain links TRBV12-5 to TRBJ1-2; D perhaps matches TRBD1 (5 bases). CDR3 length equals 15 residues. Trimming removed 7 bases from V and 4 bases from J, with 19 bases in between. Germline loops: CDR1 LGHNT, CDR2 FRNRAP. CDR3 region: CASAPGEAHLYGYTF. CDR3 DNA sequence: TGTGCTAGTGCCCCGGGGGAGGCTCACCTCTATGGCTACACCTTC.

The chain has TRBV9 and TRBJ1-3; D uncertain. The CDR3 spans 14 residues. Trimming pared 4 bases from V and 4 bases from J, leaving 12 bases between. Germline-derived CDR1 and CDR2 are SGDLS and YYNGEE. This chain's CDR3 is CASSSPGTGNTIYF. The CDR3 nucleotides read TGTGCCAGCAGCTCACCGGGAACAGGAAACACCATATATTTT.

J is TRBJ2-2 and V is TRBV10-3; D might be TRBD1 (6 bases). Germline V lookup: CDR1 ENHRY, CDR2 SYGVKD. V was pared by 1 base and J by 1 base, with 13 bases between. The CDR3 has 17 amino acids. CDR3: CAISELQIQGNTGELFF. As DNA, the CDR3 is TGTGCCATCAGTGAGTTACAGATACAGGGGAACACCGGGGAGCTGTTTTTT.

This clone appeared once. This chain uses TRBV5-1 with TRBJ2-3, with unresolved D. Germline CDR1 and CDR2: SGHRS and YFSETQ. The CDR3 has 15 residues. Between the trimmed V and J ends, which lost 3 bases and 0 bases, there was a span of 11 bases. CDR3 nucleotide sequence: TGCGCCAGCAGCTCAGATCCTTCTAGCACAGATACGCAGTATTTT. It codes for CASSSDPSSTDTQYF.

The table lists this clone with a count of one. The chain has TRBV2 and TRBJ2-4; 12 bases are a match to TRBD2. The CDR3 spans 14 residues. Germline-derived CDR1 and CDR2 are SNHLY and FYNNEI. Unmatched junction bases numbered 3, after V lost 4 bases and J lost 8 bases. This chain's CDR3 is CASSVASGRDIQYF. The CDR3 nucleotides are TGTGCCAGCAGTGTGGCTAGCGGGAGGGACATTCAGTACTTC.

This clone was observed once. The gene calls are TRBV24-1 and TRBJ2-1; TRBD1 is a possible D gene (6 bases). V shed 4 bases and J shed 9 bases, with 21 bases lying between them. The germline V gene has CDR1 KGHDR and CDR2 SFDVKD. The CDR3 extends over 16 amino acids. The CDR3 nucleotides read TGTGCCACCAGTGACCCTTCACAGGGTCAGCAAGCTGAGCAGTTCTTC. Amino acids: CATSDPSQGQQAEQFF.

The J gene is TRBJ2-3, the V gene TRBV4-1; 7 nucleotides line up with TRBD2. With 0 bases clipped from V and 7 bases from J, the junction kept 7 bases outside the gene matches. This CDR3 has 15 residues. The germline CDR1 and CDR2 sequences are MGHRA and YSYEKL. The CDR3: CASSQDTTSANTQYF. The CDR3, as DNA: TGCGCCAGCAGCCAAGATACCACTAGCGCTAATACGCAGTATTTT.

The CDR3 nucleotides are TGTGCCAGCACCGTTGAAGCGGGAATCGGGAATGAGCAGTTCTTC. Translating gives CASTVEAGIGNEQFF. This chain links TRBV2 with TRBJ2-1, with 7 bases matching TRBD2. The trim removed 7 bases at V and 7 bases at J, leaving 13 bases unmatched. This CDR3 is 15 amino acids long. Germline assignment: CDR1 SNHLY and CDR2 FYNNEI.

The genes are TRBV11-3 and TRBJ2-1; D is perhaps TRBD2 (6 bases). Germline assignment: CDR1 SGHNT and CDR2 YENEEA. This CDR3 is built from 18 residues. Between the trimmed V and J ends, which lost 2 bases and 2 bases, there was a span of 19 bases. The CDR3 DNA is TGTGCCAGCAGCTTAAGTCCCTGGCTAGCGCCCACCTACAATGAGCAGTTCTTC. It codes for CASSLSPWLAPTYNEQFF.

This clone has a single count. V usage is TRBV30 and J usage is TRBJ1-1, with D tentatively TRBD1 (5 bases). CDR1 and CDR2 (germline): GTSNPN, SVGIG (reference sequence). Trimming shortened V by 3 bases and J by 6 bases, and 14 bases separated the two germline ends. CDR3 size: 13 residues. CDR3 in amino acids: CAWRTAGTSEAFF. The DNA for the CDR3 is TGTGCCTGGAGGACAGCGGGAACCTCTGAAGCTTTCTTT.

CDR3 in amino acids: CASSLDPGLADYTGELFF. The CDR3, as DNA: TGCGCCAGCAGCTTGGATCCGGGACTAGCGGATTACACCGGGGAGCTGTTTTTT. The rearrangement uses TRBV5-1 and TRBJ2-2; 11 bases match TRBD2. This CDR3 region has 18 residues. J lost 3 bases, V lost 0 bases, and 7 bases had no gene match. In germline, CDR1 is SGHRS, CDR2 YFSETQ.

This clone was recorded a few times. Written as DNA, the CDR3 is TGTGCCAGCAGTCCCGGGACAGGGGGCTACGAGCAGTACTTC. Protein sequence: CASSPGTGGYEQYF. The chain carries TRBV28 and TRBJ2-7; 11 bases fit TRBD1. V dropped 5 bases and J dropped 3; count of bases not matched to a gene: 3. Germline assignment: CDR1 MDHEN and CDR2 SYDVKM. This CDR3 contains 14 residues.

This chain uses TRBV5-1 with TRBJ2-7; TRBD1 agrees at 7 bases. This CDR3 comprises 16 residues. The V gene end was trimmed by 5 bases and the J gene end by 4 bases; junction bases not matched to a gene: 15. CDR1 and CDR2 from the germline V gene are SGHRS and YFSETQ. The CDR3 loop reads CASSNGLRQGKYEQYF. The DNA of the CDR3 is TGCGCCAGCAGTAACGGGCTTAGACAGGGAAAATACGAGCAGTACTTC.